The clone carrying this T cell receptor (beta chain) is a singleton in its sample. Antigen unknown. This specimen comes from a study of CD8+ T cells in alopecia areata. About the research overall: The protocol delivered tofacitinib for 6 to 18 months, then withdrew it for 6 months. Study-wide points: Sequence data from scalp samples additionally include resident alphabeta T cells of normal skin. Compared with normal scalp, lesional scalp had higher clonality and more expanded CD8+ clones. TCR sharing was clearer in mice than between patients, perhaps partly owing to patient HLA diversity.

Extracted from the samples, RNA was reverse transcribed into cDNA to serve as the sequencing template. Sequencing used immunoSEQ multiplex PCR; TCRdb keeps in-frame clones, though not all of them. The sample shows 20,000 or so clones, around 62% of them seen only once. This CDR3 has 13 amino acids. Germline V gene lookup returns CDR1 MNHEY and CDR2 SMNVEV (reference sequence). The V and J ends lost 4 bases and 3 bases respectively, with 10 bases between them. Alopecia areata patients had lesional scalp punch biopsies and peripheral blood taken from them. The chain recombines TRBV27 with TRBJ2-7; maybe TRBD2 (5 bases). Here the sequenced sample was skin, taken at week 0. This TCR was recovered from a human donor with alopecia areata. DNA for the CDR3: TGTGCCAGCAGTTGGACGGAGGACTACGAGCAGTACTTC. Translated, it gives CASSWTEDYEQYF.